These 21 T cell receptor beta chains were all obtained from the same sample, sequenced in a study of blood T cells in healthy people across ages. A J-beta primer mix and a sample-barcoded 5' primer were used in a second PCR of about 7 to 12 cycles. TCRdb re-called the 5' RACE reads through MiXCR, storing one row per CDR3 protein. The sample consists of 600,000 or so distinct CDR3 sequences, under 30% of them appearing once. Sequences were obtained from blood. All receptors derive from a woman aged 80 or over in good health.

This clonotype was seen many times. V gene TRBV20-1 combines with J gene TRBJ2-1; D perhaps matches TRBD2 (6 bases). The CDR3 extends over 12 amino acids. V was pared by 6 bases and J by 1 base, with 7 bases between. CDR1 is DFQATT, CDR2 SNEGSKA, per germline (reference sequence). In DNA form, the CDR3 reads TGCAGTGCGGAGGGATCCTACAATGAGCAGTTCTTC. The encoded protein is CSAEGSYNEQFF.

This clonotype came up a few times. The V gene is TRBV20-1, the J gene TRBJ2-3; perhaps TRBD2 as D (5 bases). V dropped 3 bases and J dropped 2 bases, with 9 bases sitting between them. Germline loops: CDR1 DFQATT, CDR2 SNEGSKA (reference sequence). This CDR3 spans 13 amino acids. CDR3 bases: TGCAGTGCTAGTCTCGGGAACACAGATACGCAGTATTTT. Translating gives CSASLGNTDTQYF.

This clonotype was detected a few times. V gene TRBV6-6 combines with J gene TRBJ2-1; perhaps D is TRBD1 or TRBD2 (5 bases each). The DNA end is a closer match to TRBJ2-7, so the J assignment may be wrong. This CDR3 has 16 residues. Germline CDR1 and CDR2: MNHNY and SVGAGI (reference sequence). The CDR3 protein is CASGTGITSSYNEQYF. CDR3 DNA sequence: TGTGCCAGCGGGACGGGAATAACGAGCTCCTACAATGAGCAGTACTTC.

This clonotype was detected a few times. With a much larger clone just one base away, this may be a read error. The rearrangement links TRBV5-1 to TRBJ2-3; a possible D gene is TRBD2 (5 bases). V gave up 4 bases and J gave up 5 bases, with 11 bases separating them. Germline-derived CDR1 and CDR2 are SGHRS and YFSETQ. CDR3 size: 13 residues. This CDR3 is CASSPGWGDTQYF. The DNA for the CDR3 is TGCGCCAGCAGCCCGGGATGGGGAGATACGCAGTATTTT.

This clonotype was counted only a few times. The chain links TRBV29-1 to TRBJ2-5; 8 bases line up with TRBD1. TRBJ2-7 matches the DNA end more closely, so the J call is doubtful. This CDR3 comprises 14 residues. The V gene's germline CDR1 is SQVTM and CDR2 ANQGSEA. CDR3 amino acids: CSVLDRGGTYEQYF. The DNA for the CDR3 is TGCAGCGTCCTCGACAGGGGTGGTACCTACGAGCAGTACTTC.

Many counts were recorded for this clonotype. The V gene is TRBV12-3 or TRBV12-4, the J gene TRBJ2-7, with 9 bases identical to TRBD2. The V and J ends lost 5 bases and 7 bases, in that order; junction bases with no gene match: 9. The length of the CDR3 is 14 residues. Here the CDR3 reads CASSRGGALWEQYF. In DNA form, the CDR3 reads TGTGCCAGCAGTCGCGGGGGGGCACTTTGGGAGCAGTACTTC.

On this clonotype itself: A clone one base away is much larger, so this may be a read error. The CDR3 loop reads CASSRDIDNEQYF. As DNA, the CDR3 is TGTGCCAGCAGCCGGGACATTGACAATGAGCAGTACTTC. This rearrangement joins TRBV6-2 or TRBV6-3 to TRBJ2-7; possibly TRBD1 for D (6 bases). V lost 6 bases to trimming and J lost 7 bases, with 16 bases between them. The CDR3 runs 13 residues. Germline CDR1 reads MNHEY; CDR2 reads SVGEGT.

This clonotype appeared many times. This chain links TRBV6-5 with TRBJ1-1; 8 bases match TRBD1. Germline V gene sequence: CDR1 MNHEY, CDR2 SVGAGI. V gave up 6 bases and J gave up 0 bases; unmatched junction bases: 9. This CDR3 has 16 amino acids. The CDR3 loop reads CASSLSQGALNTEAFF. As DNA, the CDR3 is TGTGCCAGCAGCCTCTCTCAGGGGGCTCTGAACACTGAAGCTTTCTTT.

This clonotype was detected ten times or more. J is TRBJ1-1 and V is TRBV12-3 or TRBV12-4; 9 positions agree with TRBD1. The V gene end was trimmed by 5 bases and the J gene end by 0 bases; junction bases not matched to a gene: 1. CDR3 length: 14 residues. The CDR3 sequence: CASSRTGVNTEAFF. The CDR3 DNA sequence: TGTGCCAGCAGTCGGACAGGGGTGAACACTGAAGCTTTCTTT.

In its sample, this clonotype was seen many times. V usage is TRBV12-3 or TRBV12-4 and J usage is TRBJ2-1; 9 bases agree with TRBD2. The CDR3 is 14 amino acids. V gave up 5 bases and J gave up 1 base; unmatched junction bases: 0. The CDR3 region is CASSGLASYNEQFF. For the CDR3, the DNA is TGTGCCAGCAGTGGACTAGCGTCCTACAATGAGCAGTTCTTC.

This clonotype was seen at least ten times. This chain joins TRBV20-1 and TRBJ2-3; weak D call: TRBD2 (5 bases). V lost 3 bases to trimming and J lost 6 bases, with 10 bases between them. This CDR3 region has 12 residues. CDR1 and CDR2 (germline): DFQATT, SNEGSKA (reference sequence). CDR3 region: CSARRAADTQYF. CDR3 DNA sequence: TGCAGTGCTAGGAGGGCAGCGGATACGCAGTATTTT.

CDR3 sequence reads: CASSHPGQGIVEQYF. As DNA, the CDR3 is TGCGCCAGCAGCCACCCGGGACAGGGTATTGTCGAGCAGTACTTC. This rearrangement joins TRBV4-1 to TRBJ2-7; TRBD1 matches at 9 bases. The CDR3 runs 15 residues. After removal of 3 bases from V and 6 bases from J, the junction contained 9 bases not matched to a gene. Germline V gene sequence: CDR1 MGHRA, CDR2 YSYEKL.

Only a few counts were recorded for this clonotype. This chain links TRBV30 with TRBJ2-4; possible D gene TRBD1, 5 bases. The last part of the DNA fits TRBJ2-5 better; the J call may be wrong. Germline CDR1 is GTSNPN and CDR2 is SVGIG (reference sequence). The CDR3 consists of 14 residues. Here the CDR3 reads CAWSVQGADGTQYF. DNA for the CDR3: TGTGCCTGGAGTGTACAAGGGGCAGACGGGACCCAGTACTTC.

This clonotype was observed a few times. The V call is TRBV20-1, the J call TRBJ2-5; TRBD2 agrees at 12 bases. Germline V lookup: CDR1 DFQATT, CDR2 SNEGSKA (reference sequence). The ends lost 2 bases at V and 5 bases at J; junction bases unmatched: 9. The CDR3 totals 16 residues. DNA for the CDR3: TGCAGTGCTAGAAACCCTAGCGGGGGGGCGGCGGAGACCCAGTACTTC. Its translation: CSARNPSGGAAETQYF.

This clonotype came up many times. In DNA form, the CDR3 reads TGCAGTGCTAGACACAGTCAAGGAGAGACCCAGTACTTC. This sequence encodes CSARHSQGETQYF. The chain has TRBV20-1 and TRBJ2-5; D ambiguous. V was pared by 2 bases and J by 4 bases, with 11 bases between. The germline V gene encodes CDR1 DFQATT and CDR2 SNEGSKA (reference sequence). CDR3 length: 13 amino acids.

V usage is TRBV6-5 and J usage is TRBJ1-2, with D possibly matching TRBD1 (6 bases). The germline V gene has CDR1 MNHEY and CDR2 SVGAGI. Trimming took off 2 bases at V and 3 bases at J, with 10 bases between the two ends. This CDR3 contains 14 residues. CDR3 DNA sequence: TGTGCCAGCAGTTACGTACAGGGCGACTATGGCTACACCTTC. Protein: CASSYVQGDYGYTF.

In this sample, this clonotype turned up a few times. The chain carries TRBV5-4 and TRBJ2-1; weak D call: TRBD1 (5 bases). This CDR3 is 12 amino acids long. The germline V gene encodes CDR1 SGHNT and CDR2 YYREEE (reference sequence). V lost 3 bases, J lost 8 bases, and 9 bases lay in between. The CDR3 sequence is CASSSDIYEQFF. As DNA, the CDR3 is TGTGCCAGCAGCTCGGACATTTATGAGCAGTTCTTC.

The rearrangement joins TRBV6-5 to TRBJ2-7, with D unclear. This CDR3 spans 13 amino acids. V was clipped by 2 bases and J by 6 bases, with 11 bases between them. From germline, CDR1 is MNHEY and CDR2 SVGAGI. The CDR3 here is CASSYEIRTEQYF. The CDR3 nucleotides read TGTGCCAGCAGTTACGAAATTCGGACCGAGCAGTACTTC.

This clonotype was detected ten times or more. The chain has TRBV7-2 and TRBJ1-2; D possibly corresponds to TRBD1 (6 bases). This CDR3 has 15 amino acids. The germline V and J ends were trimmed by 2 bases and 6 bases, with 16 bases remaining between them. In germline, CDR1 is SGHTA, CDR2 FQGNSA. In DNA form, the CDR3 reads TGTGCCAGCAGCTTAACCGTCCAGGGGAGCCATGGCTACACCTTC. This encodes CASSLTVQGSHGYTF.

The CDR3 sequence: CASSLGAPGGRETQYF. For the CDR3, the DNA is TGCGCCAGCAGCTTGGGAGCGCCAGGGGGAAGGGAGACCCAGTACTTC. The J gene is TRBJ2-5, the V gene TRBV5-1, with TRBD1 matching over 7 bases. The CDR3 loop spans 16 amino acids. V shed 0 bases, J shed 5 bases, and the junction held 10 bases outside the gene matches. Germline CDR1 is SGHRS and CDR2 is YFSETQ.

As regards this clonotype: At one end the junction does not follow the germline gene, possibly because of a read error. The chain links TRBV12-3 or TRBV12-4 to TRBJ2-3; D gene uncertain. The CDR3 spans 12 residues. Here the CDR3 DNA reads TGTGCCAGCAGTCCGAGAGCAAATGCGCAATATTTT. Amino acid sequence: CASSPRANAQYF.